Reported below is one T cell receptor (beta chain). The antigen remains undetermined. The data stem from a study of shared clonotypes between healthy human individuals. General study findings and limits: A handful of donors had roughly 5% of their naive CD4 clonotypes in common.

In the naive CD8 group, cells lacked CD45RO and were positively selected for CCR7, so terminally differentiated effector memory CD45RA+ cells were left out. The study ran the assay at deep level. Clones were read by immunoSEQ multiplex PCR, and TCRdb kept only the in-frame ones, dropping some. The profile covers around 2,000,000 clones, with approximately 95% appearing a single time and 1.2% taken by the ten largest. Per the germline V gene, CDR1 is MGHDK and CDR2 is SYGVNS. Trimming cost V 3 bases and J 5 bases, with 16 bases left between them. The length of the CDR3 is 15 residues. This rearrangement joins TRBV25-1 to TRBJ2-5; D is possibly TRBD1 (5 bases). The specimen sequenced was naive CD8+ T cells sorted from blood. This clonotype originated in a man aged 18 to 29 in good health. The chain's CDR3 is CASSDRVGSEETQYF. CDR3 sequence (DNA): TGTGCCAGCAGTGACAGGGTGGGCTCGGAGGAGACCCAGTACTTC.